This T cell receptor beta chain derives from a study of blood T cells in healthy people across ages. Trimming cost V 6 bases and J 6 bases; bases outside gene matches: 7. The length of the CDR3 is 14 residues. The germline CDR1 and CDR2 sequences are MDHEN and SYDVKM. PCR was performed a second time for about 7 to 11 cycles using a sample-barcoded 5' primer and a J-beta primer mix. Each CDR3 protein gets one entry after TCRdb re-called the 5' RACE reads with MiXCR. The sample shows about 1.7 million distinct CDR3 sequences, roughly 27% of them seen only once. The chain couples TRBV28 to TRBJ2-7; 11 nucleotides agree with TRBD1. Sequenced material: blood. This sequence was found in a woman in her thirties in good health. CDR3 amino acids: CASRGTGQGAEQYF. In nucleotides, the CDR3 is TGTGCCAGCAGGGGAACAGGACAGGGGGCCGAGCAGTACTTC.